This T cell receptor beta chain originates from a study of cytomegalovirus exposure and HLA in healthy donors. The CDR3 covers 14 residues. V dropped 3 bases and J dropped 4 bases, with 13 bases sitting between them. Germline values: CDR1 SEHNR, CDR2 FQNEAQ (reference sequence). Vbeta (60) and Jbeta (13) primers were used in the PCR. The method was immunoSEQ multiplex PCR; TCRdb's version includes in-frame clones alone and lacks a portion of them. The sample includes 180,000 or so clones, about four fifths seen only once; the top ten take approximately 2%. The TCR comes from a woman in her twenties or thirties in good health and CMV-seronegative. The rearrangement links TRBV7-9 to TRBJ2-7; a weak D match, TRBD1 (5 bases). Sequenced material: PBMCs. In nucleotides, the CDR3 is TGTGCCAGCAGCTTGAGTATGGGGCAATACGAGCAGTACTTC. As protein: CASSLSMGQYEQYF.